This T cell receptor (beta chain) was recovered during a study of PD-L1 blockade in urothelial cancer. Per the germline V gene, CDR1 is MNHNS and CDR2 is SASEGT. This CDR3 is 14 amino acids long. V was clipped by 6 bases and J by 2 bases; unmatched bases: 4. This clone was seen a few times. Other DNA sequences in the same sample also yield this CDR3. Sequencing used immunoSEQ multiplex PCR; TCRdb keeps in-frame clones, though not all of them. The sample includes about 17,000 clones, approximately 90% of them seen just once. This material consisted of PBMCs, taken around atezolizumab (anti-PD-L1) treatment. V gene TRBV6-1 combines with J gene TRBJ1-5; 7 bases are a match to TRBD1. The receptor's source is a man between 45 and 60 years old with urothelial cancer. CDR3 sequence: CASSHRGGNQPQHF. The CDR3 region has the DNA TGTGCCAGCAGCCACAGGGGAGGCAATCAGCCCCAGCATTTT.